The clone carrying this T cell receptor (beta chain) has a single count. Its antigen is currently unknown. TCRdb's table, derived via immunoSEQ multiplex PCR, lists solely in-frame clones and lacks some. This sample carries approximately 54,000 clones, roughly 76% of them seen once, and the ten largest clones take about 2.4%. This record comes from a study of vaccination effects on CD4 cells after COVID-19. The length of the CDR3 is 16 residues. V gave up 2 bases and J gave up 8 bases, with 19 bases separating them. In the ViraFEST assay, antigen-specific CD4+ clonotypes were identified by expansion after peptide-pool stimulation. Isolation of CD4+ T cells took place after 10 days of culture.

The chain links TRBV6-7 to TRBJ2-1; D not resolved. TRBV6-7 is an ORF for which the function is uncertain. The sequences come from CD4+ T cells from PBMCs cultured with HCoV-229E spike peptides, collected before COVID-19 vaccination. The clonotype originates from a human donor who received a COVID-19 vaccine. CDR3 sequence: CASSYGRILQFHEQFF. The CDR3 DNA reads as TGTGCCAGCAGTTACGGGCGGATACTACAATTCCATGAGCAGTTCTTC.